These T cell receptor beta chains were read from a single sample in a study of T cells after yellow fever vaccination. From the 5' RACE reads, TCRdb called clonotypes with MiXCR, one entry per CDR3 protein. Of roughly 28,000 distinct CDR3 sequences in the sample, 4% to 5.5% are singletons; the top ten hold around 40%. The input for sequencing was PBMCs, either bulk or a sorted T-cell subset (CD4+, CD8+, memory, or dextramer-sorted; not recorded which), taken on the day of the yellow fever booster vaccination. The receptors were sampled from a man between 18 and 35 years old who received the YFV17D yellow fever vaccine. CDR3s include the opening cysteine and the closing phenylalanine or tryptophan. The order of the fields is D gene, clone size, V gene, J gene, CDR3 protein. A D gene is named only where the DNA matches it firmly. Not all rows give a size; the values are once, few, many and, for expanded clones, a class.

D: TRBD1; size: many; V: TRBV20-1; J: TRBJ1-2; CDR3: CSARDLGQALKGGYTF
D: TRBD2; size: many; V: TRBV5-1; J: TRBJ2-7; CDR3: CASSLGPTSGGAPYEQYF
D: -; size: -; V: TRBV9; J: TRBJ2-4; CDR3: CASRVRAPWGLAKNIQYF
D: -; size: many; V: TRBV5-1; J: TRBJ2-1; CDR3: CASARATYSYNEQFF
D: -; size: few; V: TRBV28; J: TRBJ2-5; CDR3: CASSFGRSYRETQYF
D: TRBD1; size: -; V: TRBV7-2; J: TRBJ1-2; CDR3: CASSLSGGQRHYGYTF
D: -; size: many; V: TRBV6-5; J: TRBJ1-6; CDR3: CASSSQGGYQGQFSPLHF
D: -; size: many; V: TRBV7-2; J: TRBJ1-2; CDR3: CASSLTGFLGYGYTF
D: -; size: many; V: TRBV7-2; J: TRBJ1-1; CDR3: CASSLGTGYEAFF
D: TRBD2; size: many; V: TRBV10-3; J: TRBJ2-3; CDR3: CAISERGGPKDTQYF
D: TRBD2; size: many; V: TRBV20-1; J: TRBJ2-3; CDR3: CSASLPRGVLDTQYF
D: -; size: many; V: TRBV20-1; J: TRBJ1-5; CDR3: CSAERGTSNQPQHF
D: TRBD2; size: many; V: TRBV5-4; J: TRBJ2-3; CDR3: CASRTSGALRTDTQYF
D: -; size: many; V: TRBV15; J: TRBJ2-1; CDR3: CATSTSTARTRDEQFF
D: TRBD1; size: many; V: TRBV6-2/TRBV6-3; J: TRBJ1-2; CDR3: CASSPKETGHYGYTF
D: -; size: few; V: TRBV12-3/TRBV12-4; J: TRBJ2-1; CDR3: CASSSKSPNYSYNEQFF
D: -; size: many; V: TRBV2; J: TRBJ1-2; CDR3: CASSDIGLRANYGYTF
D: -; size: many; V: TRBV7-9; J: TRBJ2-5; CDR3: CASSSKQRQETQYF
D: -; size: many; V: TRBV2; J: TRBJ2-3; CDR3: CASSVLALADTQYF
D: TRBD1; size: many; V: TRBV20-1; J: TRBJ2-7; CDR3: CSARTGQSYEQYF
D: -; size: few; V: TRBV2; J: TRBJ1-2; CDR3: CASSAYGGYYGYTF
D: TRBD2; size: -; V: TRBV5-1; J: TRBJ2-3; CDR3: CASSLETSGGPGHTQYF
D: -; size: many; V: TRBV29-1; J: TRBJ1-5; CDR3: CSVADFHQPQHF
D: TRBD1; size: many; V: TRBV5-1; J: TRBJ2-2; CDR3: CASKGQANTGELFF
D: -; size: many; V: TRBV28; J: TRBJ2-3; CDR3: CASRLDPLSDTQYF
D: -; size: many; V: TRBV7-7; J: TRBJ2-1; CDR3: CASSFGGDTNEQFF
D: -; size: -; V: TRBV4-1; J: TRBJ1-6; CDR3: CASSPFAPSSPLHF
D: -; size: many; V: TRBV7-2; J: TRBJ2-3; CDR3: CASSLGGLKDTQYF